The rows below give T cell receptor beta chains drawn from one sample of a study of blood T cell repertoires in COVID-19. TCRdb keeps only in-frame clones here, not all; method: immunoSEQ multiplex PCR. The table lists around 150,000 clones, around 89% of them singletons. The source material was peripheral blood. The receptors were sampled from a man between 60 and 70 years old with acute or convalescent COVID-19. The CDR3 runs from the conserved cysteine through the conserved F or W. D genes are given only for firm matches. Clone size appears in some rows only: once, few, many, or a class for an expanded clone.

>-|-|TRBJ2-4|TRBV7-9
TGTGCCAGCAGCACCGGACAGCCAAACATTCAGTACTTC
CASSTGQPNIQYF
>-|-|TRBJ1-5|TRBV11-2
TGTGCCAGCAGCTTAGCCCCGGGTCGTCATCAGCCCCAGCATTTT
CASSLAPGRHQPQHF
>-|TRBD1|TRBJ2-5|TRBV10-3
TGTGCCATCAGGACAGGGGGCACGGAGACCCAGTACTTC
CAIRTGGTETQYF
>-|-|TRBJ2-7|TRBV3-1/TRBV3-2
TGTGCCAGCAGCCCCTACACAGGCCAAACCTACGAGCAGTACTTC
CASSPYTGQTYEQYF
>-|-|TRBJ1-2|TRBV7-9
TGTGCCAGCACCCACTTGAGAGGGTCGCTCTATGGCTACACCTTC
CASTHLRGSLYGYTF
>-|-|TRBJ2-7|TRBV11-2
TGTGCCAGCAGCTTAGATACGAGGACAGCTTACATCTACGAGCAGTACTTC
CASSLDTRTAYIYEQYF
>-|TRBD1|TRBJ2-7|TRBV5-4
TGTGCCAGCAGCTCCCAAGACAGGGCCCCCTACGAGCAGTACTTC
CASSSQDRAPYEQYF
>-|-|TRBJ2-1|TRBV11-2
TGTGCCAGCAGCTTAGGAGCGGAGACTCTAAACTACAATGAGCAGTTCTTC
CASSLGAETLNYNEQFF
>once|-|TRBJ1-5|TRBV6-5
TGTGCCAGCAGTCGAGGGCAGACAAATCAGCCCCAGCATTTT
CASSRGQTNQPQHF
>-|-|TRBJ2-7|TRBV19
TGTGCCAGTAGTATAGCAGGCGGGGCGTACGAGCAGTACTTC
CASSIAGGAYEQYF
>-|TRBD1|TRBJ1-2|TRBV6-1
TGTGCCAGCAGTGTATACGGGACAGGTTCTTCCGACTATGGCTACACCTTC
CASSVYGTGSSDYGYTF
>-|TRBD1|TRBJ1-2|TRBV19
TGTGCCAGTAGAACCGCAGACAGGGGATATGGCTACACCTTC
CASRTADRGYGYTF
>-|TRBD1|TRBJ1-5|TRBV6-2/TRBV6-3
TGTGCCAGCAGTTACGCGGGACAGAGGCCCCAGCATTTT
CASSYAGQRPQHF
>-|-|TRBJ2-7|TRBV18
TGTGCCAGCTCACCTCGACAGGCTTACGAGCAGTACTTC
CASSPRQAYEQYF
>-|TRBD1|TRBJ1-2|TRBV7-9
TGTGCCAGCAGCCGACAGGGCCTACTAAAGGGCTACACCTTC
CASSRQGLLKGYTF
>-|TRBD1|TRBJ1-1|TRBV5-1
TGCGCCAGCAGCTCCCCCTACAGGGGGACGGGCACTGAAGCTTTCTTT
CASSSPYRGTGTEAFF
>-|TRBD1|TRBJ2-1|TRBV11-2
TGTGCCAGCAGCCCTATCGGACAGGGCTACAATGAGCAGTTCTTC
CASSPIGQGYNEQFF
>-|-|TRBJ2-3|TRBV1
TGCACCAGCAGCCAAGAACAGGGTTGCACAGATACGCAGTATTTT
CTSSQEQGCTDTQYF
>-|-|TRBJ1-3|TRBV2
TGTGCCAGCAGGGCAGGGGTCTCTGGAAACACCATATATTTT
CASRAGVSGNTIYF
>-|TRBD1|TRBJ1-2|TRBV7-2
TGTGCCAGCAGCCCGGGACAGTATTCCGATGGCTACACCTTC
CASSPGQYSDGYTF